This paragraph reports one T cell receptor (beta chain). Deep-level assay runs were performed. The assay was immunoSEQ multiplex PCR, and TCRdb's table has in-frame clones only and misses some. The data show more than 2 million clones, approximately 95% seen once. This entry is derived from a study of shared clonotypes between healthy human individuals. The CDR3 extends over 17 amino acids. CDR1 and CDR2 (germline): SGHNT, YYREEE (reference sequence). J was trimmed by 3 bases and V by 0 bases; bases with no gene match: 11. Terminally differentiated effector memory CD45RA+ cells were excluded from the naive CD8 cells, which were CD45RO-negative and positively selected for CCR7.

V is TRBV5-4 and J is TRBJ2-7; 8 nucleotides match TRBD1. The specimen was naive CD8+ T cells sorted from blood. The TCR sequence derives from a man aged 18-30 years in good health. The CDR3 is CASSLGYLGQGFYEQYF. CDR3 DNA sequence: TGTGCCAGCAGCTTGGGGTATCTCGGACAGGGATTCTACGAGCAGTACTTC.